This T cell receptor (beta chain) came from a study of CD8+ T cells in alopecia areata. Study as a whole: Treated patients were dosed with oral tofacitinib, taking 5 to 10 mg twice daily.

The CDR3 contains 15 residues. Trimming pared 4 bases from V and 0 bases from J, leaving 11 bases between. CDR1 MGHDK and CDR2 SYGVNS come from the germline V gene. This clone was recorded a few times. Its antigen is unknown. Lesional scalp punch biopsies and peripheral blood were collected from alopecia areata patients. Following extraction, RNA underwent reverse transcription to cDNA, which served as the sequencing template. The assay was immunoSEQ multiplex PCR, and TCRdb's table has in-frame clones only and misses some. The sample includes some 170,000 clones, roughly 60% of them seen just once. Study-wide results and limits: Lesional scalp, especially alopecia totalis/universalis, showed higher clonality than normal scalp.

The sequence came from a human donor with alopecia areata. This sequence joins TRBV25-1 and TRBJ2-3; D is uncertain. Sequencing used CD4+ T cells sorted from blood, obtained at week 0. CDR3 in DNA: TGTGCCAGCAGTGTGTTGTTGGCTAGCACAGATACGCAGTATTTT. Translating it yields CASSVLLASTDTQYF.